The T cell receptor beta chain under discussion was sequenced for a study of T cell responses to AZD1222 COVID-19 vaccine. TCRdb keeps only in-frame clones here, not all; method: immunoSEQ multiplex PCR. Found here are 150,000 or so clones, 92% of them singletons; the top ten hold under 2%. About this clone: Compared with germline, one end of the junction differs, possibly owing to a read error.

The sequences come from peripheral blood, collected on day 0 of AZD1222 vaccination. This sequence originates from an adult in good health.

The CDR3 is CASSKSTSPQVF. CDR3 nucleotide sequence: TGTGCCAGCAGCAAAAGTACTAGCCCCCAAGTCTTC. V gene TRBV5-4 combines with J gene TRBJ2-1, with D possibly being TRBD2 (6 bases). Germline CDR1 is SGHNT and CDR2 is YYREEE (reference sequence). The CDR3 loop spans 12 amino acids.